This T cell receptor (beta chain) was sequenced during a study of cytomegalovirus exposure and HLA in healthy donors. Study information: Among the 300 to 500 genotyped donors, 70% to 90% were placed in the Caucasian-associated ancestry cluster. The study, taken as a whole, reports: In vitro, a few CMV-associated chains proved specific for CMV antigens. Reported performance of the classifier showed diagnosis of cytomegalovirus status with high specificity and sensitivity. Several of the most significant clusters were apparently associated with common viral pathogens in a later analysis.

V shed 6 bases, J shed 2 bases, and the junction held 5 bases outside the gene matches. Per the germline V gene, CDR1 is SGHRS and CDR2 is YFSETQ. The CDR3 sequence is 15 residues long. Worth noting for this clone: Its target is unknown.

The PCR was carried out with 60 Vbeta primers and 13 Jbeta primers. Repertoires were generated with immunoSEQ multiplex PCR, while TCRdb's copy carries only in-frame clones and drops some. The table records around 150,000 clones, around 85% of them present only once. Specimen: PBMCs. This receptor was obtained from a man aged 40-55 years in good health and CMV-seronegative. The V call is TRBV5-1, the J call TRBJ1-6; TRBD1 matches at 7 bases. The CDR3 reads CASTPGGTYNSPLHF. CDR3 DNA sequence: TGCGCCAGCACCCCAGGGGGTACCTATAATTCACCCCTCCACTTT.